This TCR beta chain was recorded in a study of blood T cell repertoires in COVID-19. Background on the study: Samples taken during acute and convalescent COVID-19 were collected in the United States, Italy and Spain. T cells, B-cell-depleted T cells, or PBMCs provided the cDNA or gDNA that served as material.

This CDR3 has 16 amino acids. From germline, CDR1 is SGHTA and CDR2 FQGNSA. V shed 5 bases and J shed 7 bases, with 20 bases lying between them. Clones were sequenced by immunoSEQ multiplex PCR, and TCRdb holds only the in-frame ones, with some missing. The data hold 200,000 to 250,000 clones, with 84% observed a single time. The chain carries TRBV7-2 and TRBJ1-4; D is perhaps TRBD1 (6 bases). The sequence was obtained from a human donor in a cohort sampled during active COVID-19. Sequenced: peripheral blood. The CDR3 reads CASSPTPQGLSEKLFF. The CDR3 DNA reads as TGTGCCAGCAGCCCCACCCCACAGGGTCTAAGTGAAAAACTGTTTTTT.